This T cell receptor beta chain was captured by sequencing in a study of blood T cell repertoires in COVID-19. The overall study: The samples span acute and convalescent COVID-19 from the United States, Italy and Spain. The cDNA or gDNA used as material had been derived from T cells, B-cell-depleted T cells, or PBMCs.

In the authors' methods: Scientists estimated how many nucleated cells there were by amplifying reference gene primers. Sequencing used immunoSEQ multiplex PCR; TCRdb keeps in-frame clones, though not all of them. The DNA gave D and trimming, while V, J and clone size come from that table. Among hundreds of thousands of clones listed, about 83% were seen once. The CDR3 covers 13 residues. Germline V gene data show CDR1 as MGHRA and CDR2 as YSYEKL. V dropped 2 bases and J dropped 0 bases, with 3 bases sitting between them. This clone was seen a few times. This clonotype was obtained from a woman aged 40 to 49 with active or convalescent COVID-19. The chain combines TRBV4-1 with TRBJ2-3; D is ambiguous. The specimen was peripheral blood. CDR3 sequence reads: CASSQTSTDTQYF. The CDR3 DNA follows: TGCGCCAGCAGCCAAACTAGCACAGATACGCAGTATTTT.